Below, 28 T cell receptor beta chains from the same sample are listed, as sequenced in a study of T cell repertoires in cytomegalovirus infection. TCRdb re-analysed the reads in MiXCR, keeping a single row per CDR3 protein. Of under 300,000 distinct CDR3 sequences listed, about a sixth are singletons. The sequencing input was CD8+ T cells from PBMCs. The source of these receptors is a human donor in good health (CMV status not recorded). Some clones in this sample may be carry-over from other donors' samples.

This clonotype was recorded at least ten times. V usage is TRBV19 and J usage is TRBJ2-1; D may be TRBD1 (5 bases). Germline CDR1 LNHDA, CDR2 SQIVND (reference sequence). The CDR3 covers 16 residues. Trimming cost V 6 bases and J 1 base, with 16 bases left between them. Written as DNA, the CDR3 is TGTGCCAGTAGAAACCCCCGACAGCAATCCTACAATGAGCAGTTCTTC. Translation: CASRNPRQQSYNEQFF.

V is TRBV6-1 and J is TRBJ2-7; no reliable D call. This CDR3 region has 12 residues. V gave up 1 base and J gave up 3 bases, with 4 bases separating them. Germline values: CDR1 MNHNS, CDR2 SASEGT. The CDR3 is CASSEVNYEQYF. CDR3 DNA sequence: TGTGCCAGCAGTGAAGTCAACTACGAGCAGTACTTC.

J is TRBJ2-5 and V is TRBV6-5; unclear D gene. Germline V gene sequence: CDR1 MNHEY, CDR2 SVGAGI. This CDR3 contains 13 residues. V lost 6 bases and J 4 bases, leaving 12 bases between the germline ends. Here the CDR3 DNA reads TGTGCCAGCAGCCCGACCGTGATAGAGACCCAGTACTTC. It specifies CASSPTVIETQYF.

This clonotype was detected many times. J is TRBJ2-5 and V is TRBV7-3; TRBD1 matches at 7 bases. V lost 5 bases, J lost 2 bases, and 17 bases stayed unmatched. The length of the CDR3 is 18 residues. Germline V gives CDR1 SGHTA, CDR2 FQGTGA. For the CDR3, the DNA is TGTGCCAGCAGCCGATACGGGACAGCAGCACTAAAACAAGAGACCCAGTACTTC. It specifies CASSRYGTAALKQETQYF. Based on the CDR3 plus reference TRBV7-3 and TRBJ2-5, the full variable domain is GAGVSQTPSNKVTEKGKYVELRCDPISGHTALYWYRQSLGQGPEFLIYFQGTGAADDSGLPNDRFFAVRPEGSVSTLKIQRTERGDSAVYLCASSRYGTAALKQETQYFGPGTRLLVL.

On this clonotype itself: The CDR3 does not end in the conserved phenylalanine or tryptophan, so this is likely a read error. The gene calls are TRBV4-1 and TRBJ2-7; D gene ambiguous. Per the germline V gene, CDR1 is MGHRA and CDR2 is YSYEKL. The V gene lost 0 bases and the J gene lost 0 bases, with 12 bases spanning the gap. This CDR3 spans 16 amino acids. The CDR3 DNA follows: TGCGCCAGCAGCCAAGATCAGAACTTCGCCTCCTACGAGCAGTACCTC. Amino acid sequence: CASSQDQNFASYEQYL.

This rearrangement joins TRBV2 to TRBJ2-5; the D gene is possibly TRBD2 (6 bases). Deletions cut 6 bases from V and 4 bases from J, with 15 bases between. The CDR3 covers 14 residues. Germline loops: CDR1 SNHLY, CDR2 FYNNEI. CDR3 nucleotide sequence: TGTGCCAGCAGCTACCGGACGGAGGGAGAGACCCAGTACTTC. Translating it yields CASSYRTEGETQYF. Full variable domain (rest looked up from reference TRBV2 and TRBJ2-5): EPEVTQTPSHQVTQMGQEVILRCVPISNHLYFYWYRQILGQKVEFLVSFYNNEISEKSEIFDDQFSVERPDGSNFTLKIRSTKLEDSAMYFCASSYRTEGETQYFGPGTRLLVL.

The chain carries TRBV7-3 and TRBJ2-3, with TRBD2 matching 10 bases. Trimming took 5 bases from V and 2 from J; bases not matched to a gene: 4. Germline assignment: CDR1 SGHTA and CDR2 FQGTGA. This CDR3 region has 15 residues. DNA of the CDR3: TGTGCCAGCAGCATTAGCGGGGGGCACACAGATACGCAGTATTTT. Translated, it gives CASSISGGHTDTQYF.

This clonotype was found many times. This chain joins TRBV7-2 and TRBJ2-7; D possibly corresponds to TRBD2 (6 bases). V lost 0 bases, J lost 6 bases, and 21 bases lay in between. Germline V lookup: CDR1 SGHTA, CDR2 FQGNSA. The CDR3 length is 17 residues. The CDR3 DNA follows: TGTGCCAGCAGCTTAGCGCGTCCCCCCGGGGGATCCGGCGAGCAGTACTTC. It yields the protein CASSLARPPGGSGEQYF.

The chain couples TRBV19 to TRBJ2-2; TRBD1 aligns across 7 bases. There are 13 residues in the CDR3. With V trimmed by 10 bases and J by 4 bases, 6 bases remained unmatched. CDR1 is LNHDA and CDR2 is SQIVND in the germline V gene (reference sequence). The CDR3 nucleotides read TGTGCCACCACAGGGGCCGCCACCGGGGAGCTGTTTTTT. It codes for CATTGAATGELFF.

The CDR3 loop is CASSGREVGTEAFF. CDR3 DNA sequence: TGTGCCAGCAGCGGGAGGGAGGTTGGAACTGAAGCTTTCTTT. This chain uses TRBV9 with TRBJ1-1; D not resolved. Germline CDR1 reads SGDLS; CDR2 reads YYNGEE. This CDR3 comprises 14 residues. V lost 3 bases to trimming and J lost 5 bases, with 14 bases between them.

This clonotype was detected once. This may arise from a read error, as a much more abundant clone is one base away. The chain couples TRBV28 to TRBJ1-2; 7 bases align to TRBD1. The CDR3 consists of 15 residues. CDR1 is MDHEN, CDR2 SYDVKM, per germline. The CDR3 bases are TGTGGCAGCAGACCGACAGGGTATCTTTTTTTTGGCTACACCTTC. The encoded protein is CGSRPTGYLFFGYTF.

This clonotype was observed a few times. The J gene is TRBJ1-1, the V gene TRBV7-2; D may be TRBD1 (6 bases). The germline V gene has CDR1 SGHTA and CDR2 FQGNSA. The CDR3 runs 13 residues. CDR3 in DNA: TGTTCCCAAAGGGGGACGGTGAACACTGAAGCTTTCTTT. It yields the protein CSQRGTVNTEAFF.

This clonotype was observed at least ten times. The CDR3, as DNA: TGTGCCAGCAGCTTAGACACGAACACTGAAGCTTTCTTT. Translation gives CASSLDTNTEAFF. The V gene is TRBV7-2, the J gene TRBJ1-1; D remains ambiguous. V lost 1 base and J 1 base, leaving 4 bases between the germline ends. The length of the CDR3 is 13 residues. Germline CDR1 SGHTA, CDR2 FQGNSA.

A remark on this clonotype: A read error may explain this, as a much larger clone is one base away. The rearrangement links TRBV7-9 to TRBJ1-3, with 7 bases aligning to TRBD1. The germline V gene has CDR1 SEHNR and CDR2 FQNEAQ (reference sequence). V lost 5 bases and J lost 0; bases outside the gene matches: 4. CDR3 length equals 15 residues. CDR3: CASSPTGVSGNTIYF. For the CDR3, the DNA is TGTGCCAGCAGCCCCACAGGGGTCTCTGGAAACACCATATATTTT.

This clonotype was detected ten times or more. The chain employs TRBV7-2 and TRBJ2-7; the D gene is possibly TRBD1 (6 bases). CDR3 size: 16 residues. The germline gives CDR1 SGHTA, CDR2 FQGNSA. The V and J ends lost 3 bases and 2 bases respectively, with 17 bases between them. CDR3 nucleotides: TGTGCCAGCAGCTTCCTCGTTGGGGGCGCGACCTACGAGCAGTACTTC. Residues: CASSFLVGGATYEQYF.

This clonotype occurred a few times. V is TRBV4-3 and J is TRBJ2-7, with D maybe TRBD2 (6 bases). Germline V gives CDR1 LGHNA, CDR2 YSLEER. The V end lost 0 bases, the J end lost 0 bases, and 9 bases lay between the germline ends. The CDR3 consists of 15 residues. As DNA, the CDR3 is TGCGCCAGCAGCCAAGATTTCGGGGGCTCCTACGAGCAGTACTTC. It translates to CASSQDFGGSYEQYF.

This clonotype was recorded at least ten times. The chain employs TRBV7-6 and TRBJ2-7; a possible D gene is TRBD1 (6 bases). V lost 5 bases, J lost 3 bases, and 20 bases lay in between. Germline CDR1 and CDR2: SGHVS and FNYEAQ. The CDR3 totals 16 residues. The chain's CDR3 is CASSPSALDSDYEQYF. The CDR3 bases are TGTGCCAGCAGCCCCTCCGCCTTGGACAGCGACTACGAGCAGTACTTC.

V is TRBV6-2 or TRBV6-3 and J is TRBJ2-2; D gene uncertain. Trimming removed 6 bases from V and 6 bases from J, with 14 bases in between. CDR1 and CDR2 from the germline V gene are MNHEY and SVGEGT. The CDR3 covers 14 residues. The CDR3 DNA is TGTGCCAGCAGCACAGCCCCAGGACCCGGGGAGCTGTTTTTT. Encoded protein: CASSTAPGPGELFF.

This clonotype was seen a few times. This chain joins TRBV5-1 and TRBJ2-1; perhaps TRBD2 as D (7 bases). Trimming stripped 0 bases from V and 8 bases from J, with 18 bases between. CDR1 and CDR2 from the germline V gene are SGHRS and YFSETQ. CDR3 length: 16 amino acids. DNA for the CDR3: TGCGCCAGCAGCTTGGTGGTGGGGGGGCCAGTGGATGAGCAGTTCTTC. It is translated as CASSLVVGGPVDEQFF.

This clonotype showed up just a few times. The chain has TRBV7-9 and TRBJ2-2; 8 bases line up with TRBD1. The CDR3 covers 16 residues. Trimming at V came to 5 bases and at J to 6 bases, leaving 11 bases not matched to a gene. The germline V gene has CDR1 SEHNR and CDR2 FQNEAQ (reference sequence). The CDR3 region is CASSPRTGKRSGELFF. CDR3 DNA sequence: TGTGCCAGCAGCCCGCGGACAGGGAAACGTTCCGGGGAGCTGTTTTTT.

The table lists this clonotype with a few counts. The DNA for the CDR3 is TGTGCCAGCAGGGACGGGACTAGCGGAAAAGAGACCCAGTACTTC. Translated: CASRDGTSGKETQYF. This rearrangement joins TRBV2 to TRBJ2-5, with TRBD2 matching 11 bases. V shed 6 bases and J 3 bases; nucleotides not matched to a gene: 6. This CDR3 region has 15 residues. Germline assignment: CDR1 SNHLY and CDR2 FYNNEI.

This sequence joins TRBV5-1 and TRBJ1-1, with 11 bases lining up with TRBD1. The CDR3 spans 17 residues. Trimming cost V 4 bases and J 0 bases; bases outside gene matches: 8. Germline CDR1 SGHRS, CDR2 YFSETQ. The CDR3 DNA follows: TGCGCCAGCAGCCCGGAGGGACAGGGGGTCGTGAACACTGAAGCTTTCTTT. It specifies CASSPEGQGVVNTEAFF.

The rearrangement links TRBV28 to TRBJ1-1; D may be TRBD1 (5 bases). Looked up from germline, CDR1 is MDHEN and CDR2 is SYDVKM. The V end lost 9 bases, the J end lost 1 base, and 15 bases lay between the germline ends. There are 14 residues in the CDR3. The CDR3 region is CASEMRGGNTEAFF. The CDR3 nucleotides are TGTGCCAGTGAGATGCGGGGGGGGAACACTGAAGCTTTCTTT.

This clonotype has just one count. The chain carries TRBV20-1 and TRBJ2-3; possibly TRBD1 or TRBD2 for D (5 bases each). CDR1 and CDR2 (germline): DFQATT, SNEGSKA (reference sequence). The CDR3 runs to 12 residues. Trimming removed 3 bases from V and 1 base from J, with 5 bases in between. CDR3 amino acids: CSARGGTDTQYF. CDR3 bases: TGCAGTGCTAGGGGGGGCACAGATACGCAGTATTTT.

V gene TRBV2 combines with J gene TRBJ1-2, with TRBD1 as a possible D gene (5 bases). The CDR3 sequence is 10 residues long. Germline V gives CDR1 SNHLY, CDR2 FYNNEI. V was pared by 7 bases and J by 7 bases, with 7 bases between. CDR3 in amino acids: CASNGGGYTF. The CDR3 bases are TGTGCCAGCAATGGGGGTGGCTACACCTTC.

This clonotype was recorded at least ten times. J is TRBJ1-1 and V is TRBV28; TRBD1 matches at 8 bases. CDR1 MDHEN and CDR2 SYDVKM come from the germline V gene. The CDR3 spans 15 residues. Trimming took 5 bases from V and 2 from J; bases not matched to a gene: 7. The CDR3 here is CASSRYRGSNTEAFF. CDR3 in DNA: TGTGCCAGCAGTAGATACAGGGGGAGTAACACTGAAGCTTTCTTT.

This chain links TRBV7-3 with TRBJ1-4; D is possibly TRBD1 (6 bases). Between the trimmed V and J ends, which lost 5 bases and 0 bases, there was a span of 13 bases. Germline V gene sequence: CDR1 SGHTA, CDR2 FQGTGA. The CDR3 sequence is 16 residues long. The CDR3, as DNA: TGTGCCAGCAGCGGCGGGGGCACCACAACTAATGAAAAACTGTTTTTT. This translates into CASSGGGTTTNEKLFF.

This clonotype occurred a few times. The chain carries TRBV7-9 and TRBJ2-7, with D possibly being TRBD2 (6 bases). Germline V lookup: CDR1 SEHNR, CDR2 FQNEAQ (reference sequence). This CDR3 has 16 residues. Trimming took 4 bases from V and 7 from J, leaving 23 bases between them. The DNA for the CDR3 is TGTGCCAGCAGCTCCGGGACTCTCACGAGTCCCAGTGAGCAGTACTTC. As protein: CASSSGTLTSPSEQYF.